Each of the 2 T cell receptor beta chains below was sequenced from the same sample in a study of yellow fever vaccine responses in identical twins. TCRdb independently ran MiXCR on the RT-PCR reads; one entry per CDR3 protein. Of a few thousand distinct CDR3 sequences listed, about 81% are singletons. The source material was T cells from blood (PBMCs), unsorted or a sorted subset (not recorded which), sampled before or after yellow fever vaccination (not recorded which). These receptors came from a young woman who received the yellow fever vaccine.

The chain couples TRBV11-1 to TRBJ2-5; 8 bases match TRBD2. Trimming removed 1 base from V and 0 bases from J; junction bases left unmatched: 4. The CDR3 loop spans 16 amino acids. Germline CDR1 SGHAT, CDR2 FQDESV (reference sequence). The chain's CDR3 is CASSLEVAGHQETQYF. The CDR3 DNA follows: TGTGCCAGCAGCTTAGAGGTAGCGGGGCACCAAGAGACCCAGTACTTC.

The J gene is TRBJ2-7, the V gene TRBV6-1; unclear D gene. V was clipped by 2 bases and J by 1 base, with 6 bases between them. Germline V CDR1 and CDR2: MNHNS, SASEGT. CDR3 length equals 13 residues. The CDR3: CASSEPPSYEQYV. The CDR3 DNA sequence: TGTGCCAGCAGTGAACCCCCTTCCTACGAGCAGTACGTC.